The clone carrying this T cell receptor (beta chain) appeared a few times. Primed by a sample-barcoded 5' primer and a J-beta primer mix, a second PCR proceeded for roughly 6 to 12 cycles. MiXCR, run by TCRdb on the 5' RACE reads, gives a single entry per CDR3 protein. Here the sample spans approximately 2,000,000 distinct CDR3 sequences, about two fifths being singletons. The entry originates in a study of blood T cells in healthy people across ages. In terms of origin and age, donors were healthy Caucasian individuals from Russia aged about 6 to 95. This clonotype was obtained from a human donor in good health. The sample comprised blood.

The CDR3 coding sequence is TGTGCCAGCAGCCACCTAAGAGAGGTTGATGAGCAGTTCTTC. Protein product: CASSHLREVDEQFF. This rearrangement joins TRBV3-1 to TRBJ2-1; D unclear. Looked up from germline, CDR1 is LGHDT and CDR2 is YNNKEL (reference sequence). V lost 3 bases, J lost 8 bases, and 14 bases lay in between. The CDR3 consists of 14 residues.